This T cell receptor (beta chain) was captured by sequencing in a study of shared clonotypes between healthy human individuals. Study-wide results and limits: Sequencing depth was predicted to influence how clonotypes are shared among donors.

Donors comprised healthy HIV-negative adults lacking recent acute infections or vaccinations. Details on this clone: Its specificity is not known.

Among the unsorted PBMC samples, replicate PCRs used about 300 ng DNA, 30,000 to 35,000 T cell genomes. In the authors' methods: ImmunoSEQ junction-only sequences lacked quality scores, so their filtering differed. This table comes from immunoSEQ multiplex PCR, and its TCRdb copy is limited to in-frame clones, with some not included. The V and J calls and the clone size are those of that table, but D and trimming were determined from the DNA. The sample consists of about half a million clones, 81% of them appearing once. V shed 7 bases, J shed 4 bases, and the junction held 11 bases outside the gene matches. The CDR3 is 17 amino acids. The germline CDR1 and CDR2 sequences are SGHTA and FQGNSA.

The sequenced sample was PBMCs. The chain joins TRBV7-2 to TRBJ2-2; TRBD1 agrees at 11 bases. The sequence derives from a woman in her thirties or forties in good health. Some clones in this sample may be carry-over from other donors' samples. CDR3 coding DNA: TGTGCCAGCACTACCGACCCCGGACAGGGGGCCACCGGGGAGCTGTTTTTT. Translation: CASTTDPGQGATGELFF.